This TCR beta chain was sequenced during a study of blood T cell repertoires in COVID-19. Background on the study: Samples came from the United States, Italy and Spain, spanning acute and convalescent COVID-19. The analysed material was cDNA or gDNA that came from T cells, B-cell-depleted T cells, or PBMCs.

Trimming pared 3 bases from V and 4 bases from J, leaving 19 bases between. There are 17 residues in the CDR3. Germline V gene sequence: CDR1 SGHRS, CDR2 YFSETQ. In the authors' methods: The assay estimated nucleated cells by amplifying reference gene primers. The repertoire was sequenced with immunoSEQ multiplex PCR; TCRdb's copy has only in-frame clones and lacks some. V, J and clone size derive from that table, while D and trimming were established from the DNA sequence. The table has roughly 290,000 clones, 70% to 90% seen once; the top ten hold about 7.8%. The rearrangement uses TRBV5-1 and TRBJ1-4, with TRBD1 as a possible D gene (6 bases). The sequencing input was peripheral blood. This TCR came from a woman between 50 and 59 years old who had recovered from COVID-19. The CDR3 region is CASSSSGALVGNEKLFF. CDR3 nucleotides: TGCGCCAGCAGCTCGTCAGGGGCCCTGGTGGGTAATGAAAAACTGTTTTTT.